This is a list of T cell receptor beta chains from one sample in a study of blood T cell repertoires in COVID-19. TCRdb keeps only in-frame clones here, not all; method: immunoSEQ multiplex PCR. The data hold roughly 160,000 clones, with about nine tenths observed a single time. The sample taken for sequencing was peripheral blood. These receptors all stem from a man in his sixties with acute or convalescent COVID-19. Both conserved end residues are part of each CDR3. D genes are given only for firm matches. Clone size, where shown, is once, few, many, or a class for clones that have expanded.

TRBJ1-2 - TRBV9 - TGTGCCAGCAGTCGAGAGCAGGGATACTATGGCTACACCTTC CASSREQGYYGYTF
TRBJ2-5 - TRBV18 - TGTGCCAGCTCTCTGGACTTGCCCGGGGGCCAAGAGACCCAGTACTTC CASSLDLPGGQETQYF
TRBJ2-1 - TRBV5-4 TRBD2 TGTGCCAGCAGCCCCGGGGGGAATATTAACTACAATGAGCAGTTCTTC CASSPGGNINYNEQFF
TRBJ1-3 - TRBV18 TRBD1 TGTGCCAGCTCACTAGACAGGGTTGCCTCTGGAAACACCATATATTTT CASSLDRVASGNTIYF
TRBJ2-5 - TRBV6-5 - TGCGCAGCAGAGGAAGGCGGGTTCGGGGAGACCCAGTACTTC CAAEEGGFGETQYF
TRBJ2-3 - TRBV29-1 - TGCAGCGTTGAAAATCCCGACGGAGCGTTCGAAGATACGCAGTATTTT CSVENPDGAFEDTQYF
TRBJ1-1 - TRBV30 - TGTGCCTGGAGCCCACGCGCGGGTATACTTGGGGTCACTGAAGCTTTCTTT CAWSPRAGILGVTEAFF
TRBJ2-4 - TRBV19 TRBD2 TGTGCCAGTAGTATAAGGGCTAGCGGCCTAGCCAAAAACATTCAGTACTTC CASSIRASGLAKNIQYF
TRBJ1-3 - TRBV12-3/TRBV12-4 - TGTGCCACACATTTTTCTGGAAACACCATATATTTT CATHFSGNTIYF
TRBJ2-2 few TRBV18 - TGTGCCAGCTCACAGACGGGGACCGGGGAGCTGTTTTTT CASSQTGTGELFF
TRBJ1-2 - TRBV3-1/TRBV3-2 - TGTGCCAGCAGCCAAGGTCTTCGGTTACGTGGCTACACCTTC CASSQGLRLRGYTF
TRBJ2-5 - TRBV19 TRBD1 TGTGCCAGTAGTATCTCGACAGGGATCCAAGAGACCCAGTACTTC CASSISTGIQETQYF
TRBJ1-6 - TRBV19 - TGTGCCAGTCGTCCGGCAGGGGAGAATTCACCCCTCCACTTT CASRPAGENSPLHF
TRBJ2-5 - TRBV12-5 - TGTGCTAGTGGTTTGGTACAGGGTTTCTCTTACCAGTACTTC CASGLVQGFSYQYF
TRBJ2-1 - TRBV9 TRBD2 TGTGCCAGCAGCGTAGCTGGGGGCGGGGGGGCCGAGGACAATGAGCAGTTCTTC CASSVAGGGGAEDNEQFF
TRBJ2-2 - TRBV7-9 - TGTGCCAGCAGAGAAGTCGGGGACACCGGGGAGCTGTTTTTT CASREVGDTGELFF
TRBJ2-1 - TRBV10-2 - TGCGCCAGCAGTTTTCAGGGCGATGAGCAGTTCTTC CASSFQGDEQFF
TRBJ2-2 - TRBV11-3 - TGTGCCAGCAGCTTTATACAGGGCGGTACCGGGGAGCTGTTTTTT CASSFIQGGTGELFF
TRBJ2-3 - TRBV11-2 - TGTGCCAGCAGCCATGGGGCAAGGTATAGCACAGATACGCAGTATTTT CASSHGARYSTDTQYF
TRBJ1-4 - TRBV5-6 - TGTGCCAGCAGCTTGCGCGGGAGGAATGAAAAACTGTTTTTT CASSLRGRNEKLFF
TRBJ2-3 - TRBV11-3 TRBD2 TGTGCCAGCAGCTTACGAGCGGGGGACACAGATACGCAGTATTTT CASSLRAGDTDTQYF
TRBJ2-1 many TRBV6-2/TRBV6-3 TRBD1 TGTGCCAGCAGTATCTACAGGGGGAATGAGCAGTTCTTC CASSIYRGNEQFF
TRBJ1-1 once TRBV7-2 - TGTGCCAGCAGCGTGTCCAGGGTGTACACTGAAGCTTTCTTT CASSVSRVYTEAFF
TRBJ2-2 - TRBV19 TRBD1 TGTGCCAGTAGTATGCGGACAGGGAACACCGGGGAGCTGTTTTTT CASSMRTGNTGELFF
TRBJ1-1 - TRBV30 - TGTGCCTGGACGACAGGGAACACTGAAGCTTTCTTT CAWTTGNTEAFF
TRBJ2-2 - TRBV11-3 TRBD2 TGTGCCAGCAACGGGGGGGCGCTAACCGGGGAGCTGTTTTTT CASNGGALTGELFF
TRBJ2-1 - TRBV9 TRBD2 TGTGCCAGCAGCGGCGGGACTAGCGGACGTGAGCAGTTCTTC CASSGGTSGREQFF
TRBJ1-5 - TRBV9 - TGTGCCAGCAGCGTACACGGGAATAGCAATCAGCCCCAGCATTTT CASSVHGNSNQPQHF
TRBJ2-1 - TRBV7-8 - TGTGCCAGCAGCTTGATCGGCTACAATGAGCAGTTCTTC CASSLIGYNEQFF
TRBJ2-3 - TRBV19 TRBD2 TGTGCCAGTAGGATGACTAGCGTAAGCACAGATACGCAGTATTTT CASRMTSVSTDTQYF
TRBJ2-7 - TRBV7-2 - TGTGCCAGCACCTGGGGCCTGGGTGTATCCTACGAGCAGTACTTC CASTWGLGVSYEQYF
TRBJ1-1 - TRBV13 - TGTGCCAGCAGCATGTACAGGGTTGGGTACACTGAAGCTTTCTTT CASSMYRVGYTEAFF
TRBJ2-3 - TRBV7-8 TRBD2 TGTGCCAGCAGCCCCCGAGCGGGATTGAGGGCAGATACGCAGTATTTT CASSPRAGLRADTQYF
TRBJ2-4 - TRBV19 - TGTGCCAGTAGTATTGGCAGTTTTCTAGCCAAAAACATTCAGTACTTC CASSIGSFLAKNIQYF
TRBJ2-3 - TRBV5-1 - TGCGCCAGCAGCTTGGGGCGTCAGCGGTACACAGATACGCAGTATTTT CASSLGRQRYTDTQYF
TRBJ1-2 - TRBV5-6 TRBD1 TGTGCCAGCAGCTTGGGACAGGGGGACTATGGCTACACCTTC CASSLGQGDYGYTF
TRBJ1-3 - TRBV3-1/TRBV3-2 - TGTGCCAGCGCCGCAGGGGCAGGAAACACCATATATTTT CASAAGAGNTIYF
TRBJ2-1 - TRBV19 - TGTGCCAGTAGTCGGACAAGCGAGCAGTTCTTC CASSRTSEQFF
TRBJ2-5 once TRBV27 - TGTGCCAGCAGATTAGGGGCAGGAAGGCAGTACTTC CASRLGAGRQYF
TRBJ1-2 - TRBV5-5 TRBD1 TGTGCCAGCAGCCCGGGGACAGGGGGCGCCGACTATGGCTACACCTTC CASSPGTGGADYGYTF
TRBJ2-7 - TRBV18 - TGTGCCAGCTCACCCGAACAGGGCGGGGAGCAGTACTTC CASSPEQGGEQYF
TRBJ1-3 few TRBV3-1/TRBV3-2 - TGTGCCAGCAGCCGTGGACTGAACACCATATATTTT CASSRGLNTIYF
TRBJ1-1 - TRBV29-1 - TGCAGCGTTGCGCCCTCGGGGGTGGACACTGAAGCTTTCTTT CSVAPSGVDTEAFF
TRBJ2-3 - TRBV5-8 - TGTGCCAGCAGCTCAGGACAAATAAGCACAGATACGCAGTATTTT CASSSGQISTDTQYF
TRBJ1-2 - TRBV29-1 - TGCAGCGTTGAAACAGGGATCTATGGCTACACCTTC CSVETGIYGYTF
TRBJ1-6 few TRBV10-1 - TGCGCCAGCAGCGCCGGAAAGTCGGGGGATTCACCCCTCCACTTT CASSAGKSGDSPLHF
TRBJ1-1 - TRBV5-1 - TGCGCCAGCAGCTTGTTACAGACGAACACTGAAGCTTTCTTT CASSLLQTNTEAFF
TRBJ1-2 once TRBV11-3 - TGTGCCAGCAGTTTGGCCGCTCCAGATATCTATGGCTACACCTTC CASSLAAPDIYGYTF
TRBJ2-6 - TRBV6-5 - TGTGCCAGCAGTCCCGCAGGCTCTGGGGCCAACGTCCTGACTTTC CASSPAGSGANVLTF
TRBJ1-2 - TRBV9 TRBD1 TGTGCCAGCAGCAACGGAGGGGGCTTCGGCTATGGCTACACCTTC CASSNGGGFGYGYTF
TRBJ2-3 - TRBV19 - TGTGCCAGTAAAGCTTCTAGCACAGATACGCAGTATTTT CASKASSTDTQYF
TRBJ1-6 - TRBV3-1/TRBV3-2 TRBD1 TGTGCCAGCAGGGGACAGGGTTCAAGGTCACCCCTCCACTTT CASRGQGSRSPLHF
TRBJ1-1 - TRBV29-1 TRBD1 TGCAGCGTTGAAGATGTCGGGACAGGAGGGATTTGGGCTTTCTTT CSVEDVGTGGIWAFF
TRBJ1-2 few TRBV29-1 TRBD1 TGCACCTTTAGCGGGGGACAGCTTAACTATGGCTACACCTTC CTFSGGQLNYGYTF